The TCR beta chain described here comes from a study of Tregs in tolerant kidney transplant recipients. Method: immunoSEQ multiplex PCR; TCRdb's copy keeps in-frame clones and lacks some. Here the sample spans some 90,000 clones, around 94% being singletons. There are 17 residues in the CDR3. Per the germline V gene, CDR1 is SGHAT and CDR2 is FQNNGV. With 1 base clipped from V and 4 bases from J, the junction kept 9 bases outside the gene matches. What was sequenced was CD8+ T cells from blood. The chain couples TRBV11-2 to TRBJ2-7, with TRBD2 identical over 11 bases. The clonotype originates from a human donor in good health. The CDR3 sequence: CASSLGSLAGGKYEQYF. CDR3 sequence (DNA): TGTGCCAGCAGCTTAGGTTCCCTAGCGGGGGGAAAATACGAGCAGTACTTC.